This entry features one T cell receptor beta chain sequence. This entry comes from a study of T cell responses to AZD1222 COVID-19 vaccine. Here immunoSEQ multiplex PCR was the method, and the copy in TCRdb shows in-frame clones only, minus some. This sample has fewer than 200,000 clones; 85% to 90% occur once, and the top ten carry 4% to 5.5%. The specimen was peripheral blood, collected 28 days after the second AZD1222 dose. The TCR sequence derives from an adult who received the AZD1222 COVID-19 vaccine.

DNA for the CDR3: TGTGCCAGCAGCTTGGGCAGGGGCACTGAAGCTTTCTTT. It specifies CASSLGRGTEAFF. The chain uses TRBV5-6 and TRBJ1-1; TRBD1 is a possible D gene (6 bases). The V and J ends lost 0 bases and 4 bases respectively, with 7 bases between them. The CDR3 sequence is 13 residues long. Germline-derived CDR1 and CDR2 are SGHDT and YYEEEE.